This T cell receptor beta chain was recovered during a study of shared clonotypes between healthy human individuals (dated by TCRdb to the early 2020s). A note on the overall study: Three men and a couple of women, aged 18 to 49 years, made up the cohort. To increase sequencing depth and limit assay-specific biases, TCR repertoire library preparation and sequencing were carried out by different laboratories using diverse techniques. The study deeply sequenced blood TCR repertoires of about 5 healthy adults to estimate repertoire size and the extent of clonotype sharing between individuals. For each donor, three plates each were used for CD4 naive and CD4 memory, two plates were used for CD8 naive, and one plate was used for CD8 memory. Between about 0.85 and 8.9 billion PBMCs per donor were obtained by leukapheresis.

Using the deep immunoSEQ assay, TCR CDR3 regions were amplified from genomic DNA by multiplex PCR. Genomic DNA extracted from each cell subset was distributed evenly over all wells of several immunoSEQ 96-well plates, and each plate served as one replicate. For sorted subsets, each replicate PCR was loaded with about 0.2 ug genomic DNA, equivalent to about 30,000 T cell genomes. Purified libraries were measured with a Qubit 3.0 fluorometer, size-checked on a Bioanalyzer 2100, and measured again with the KAPA Library Quantification kit. Every immunoSEQ 96-well plate was sequenced on a dedicated single-read 150-cycle Illumina NextSeq 550 flow cell. On the study's bioinformatics: Because the immunoSEQ output held only junctional sequences and lacked quality scores, the filtering could not match the filtering applied to full-length reads. Sequences were annotated with PyIR, a Python wrapper for IgBLAST v1.9, and V/J genes and CDR3 were assigned using IMGT germline references. Reads with weak V/J assignments (E-value above 1e-6), missing CDR3, stop codons, out-of-frame junctions, or ambiguous translated residues were removed. V3J clonotypes were defined by identical inferred V gene, J gene, and CDR3 amino acid sequence. To compute the percentage overlap between repertoires, the number of shared unique clonotypes was divided by the size of the smaller repertoire. Three approaches were used to assess repertoire richness: RTK rarefaction, the Chao1 estimator, and Recon v2.1 estimates of unobserved clonotypes. Generation probabilities were computed with OLGA for all TCRbeta clonotypes obtained by the gDNA method from four donors. As stored in TCRdb, this immuneACCESS dataset retains in-frame rearrangements with V and J assigned. A fraction of the clones does not appear; measured against another copy, unresolved V genes explain less than half of the discrepancy, and the remainder lacks a known reason. V, J and clone size are those of that table, while D and trimming were read from the DNA. Within this sample are over 2 million clones, with 90% to 95% of them counted one time only. In total, the top ten clones hold around 0.13% of the sample.

On this clone itself: This receptor's antigen is unknown. No base quality information exists; no much larger clone differs at one position.

Spanning cysteine to phenylalanine, the CDR3 consists of 16 amino acids. The sequence is cut down to CDR3 DNA, 48 bases in frame from base 1. CDR1 and CDR2 (SGHNT, YYREEE) derive from the germline V gene (reference sequence). V is reduced by 0 bases and J by 0 bases, leaving a spacing of 12 bases between them. The donors were healthy, HIV-negative adults with no recently reported acute infections or vaccinations. All donors were Caucasian adults living in Nashville, Tennessee, USA. Magnetic negative selection was used to enrich CD4+ T cells, after which naive cells were positively selected on CD45RA and the negative fraction became the memory subset. After blood collection by leukapheresis, PBMCs were isolated using Ficoll-Histopaque density gradient centrifugation and then cryopreserved in the vapor phase of liquid nitrogen. Analytical flow cytometry was used to check the purity and quantity of each magnetically sorted T cell population. From each sorted fraction, genomic DNA was isolated and quantified by UV absorbance on a Nanodrop 2000c.

General study outcomes and caveats: Because the study included only a small number of donors, the genetic and exposure-history diversity represented was limited. About 5% of naive CD4, around 3.6% of naive CD8, around 2.3% of memory CD4, and about 0.4% of memory CD8 clonotypes were shared across several donors. Even with the large sequencing depth, rarefaction of the sorted-subset datasets indicated that sequencing was incomplete. Compared with non-shared clonotypes, the clonotypes found in all four sorted-subset donors had higher generation probabilities. Based on pairwise subsampling, the degree of clonotype sharing among donors was expected to be affected by sequencing depth. Estimated clonotype richness was generally larger for naive than for memory subsets. Sampling was restricted to blood, and TCR repertoires in tissue are likely to differ from TCR repertoires in blood.

Sequences were obtained from naive CD4+ T cells sorted from blood. Reading the label with the study, this specimen's cell subset or site is: CD45RA+ positively selected. The rearranged chain carries TRBV5-4 and TRBJ2-5; no D gene call is confident. This TCR came from a man between 18 and 35 years old in good health. Here is the DNA: TGTGCCAGCAGCTTGGAAAACAGAATGTACCAAGAGACCCAGTACTTC. Its translation reads: CASSLENRMYQETQYF.